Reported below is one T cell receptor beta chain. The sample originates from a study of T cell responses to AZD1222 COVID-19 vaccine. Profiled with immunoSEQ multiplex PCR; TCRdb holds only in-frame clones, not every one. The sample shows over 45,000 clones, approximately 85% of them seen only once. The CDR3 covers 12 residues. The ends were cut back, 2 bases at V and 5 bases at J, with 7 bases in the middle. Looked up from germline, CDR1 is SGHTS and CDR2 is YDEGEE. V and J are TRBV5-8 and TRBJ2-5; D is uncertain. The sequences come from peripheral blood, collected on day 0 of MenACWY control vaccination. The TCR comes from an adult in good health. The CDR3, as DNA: TGTGCCAGCAGCTTTGGGCGGGAGACCCAGTACTTC. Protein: CASSFGRETQYF.